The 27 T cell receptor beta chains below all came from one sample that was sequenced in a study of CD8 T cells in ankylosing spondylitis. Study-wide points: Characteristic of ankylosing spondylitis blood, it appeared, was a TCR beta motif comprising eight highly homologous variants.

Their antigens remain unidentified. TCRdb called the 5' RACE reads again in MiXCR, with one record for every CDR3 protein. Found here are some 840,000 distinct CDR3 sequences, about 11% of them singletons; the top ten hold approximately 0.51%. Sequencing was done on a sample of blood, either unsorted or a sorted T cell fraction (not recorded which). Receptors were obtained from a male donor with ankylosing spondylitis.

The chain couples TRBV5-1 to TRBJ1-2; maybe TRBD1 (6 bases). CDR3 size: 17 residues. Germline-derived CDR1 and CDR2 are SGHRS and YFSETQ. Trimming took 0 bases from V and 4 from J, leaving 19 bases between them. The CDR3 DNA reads TGCGCCAGCAGCTTGGCACAGGGCTCCGCTCGTGGCTATGGCTACACCTTC. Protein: CASSLAQGSARGYGYTF.

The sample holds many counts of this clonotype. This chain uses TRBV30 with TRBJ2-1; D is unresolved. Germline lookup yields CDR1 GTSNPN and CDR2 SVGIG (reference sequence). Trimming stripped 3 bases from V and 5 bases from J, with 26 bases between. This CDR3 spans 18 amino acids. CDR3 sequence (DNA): TGTGCCTGGAGGCCCTTTATCAGTTCCCTCCGCCCTAACAATGAGCAGTTCTTC. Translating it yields CAWRPFISSLRPNNEQFF.

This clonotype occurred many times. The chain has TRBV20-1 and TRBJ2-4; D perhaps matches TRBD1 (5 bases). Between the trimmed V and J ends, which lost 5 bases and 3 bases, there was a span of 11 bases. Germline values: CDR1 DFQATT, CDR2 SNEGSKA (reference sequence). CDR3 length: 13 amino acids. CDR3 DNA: TGCAGTGCTGCAGGGTACGGCAAAAACATTCAGTACTTC. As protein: CSAAGYGKNIQYF.

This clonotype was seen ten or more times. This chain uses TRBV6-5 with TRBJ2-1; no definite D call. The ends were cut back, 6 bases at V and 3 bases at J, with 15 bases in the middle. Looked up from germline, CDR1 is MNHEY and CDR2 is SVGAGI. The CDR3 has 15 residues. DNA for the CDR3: TGTGCCAGCAGCTTAGCAGATGTCTTCTACAATGAGCAGTTCTTC. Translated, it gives CASSLADVFYNEQFF.

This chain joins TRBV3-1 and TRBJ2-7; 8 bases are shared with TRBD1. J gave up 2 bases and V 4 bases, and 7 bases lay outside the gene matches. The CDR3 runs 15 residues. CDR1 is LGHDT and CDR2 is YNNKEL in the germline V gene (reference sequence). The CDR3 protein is CASSPVQGGPYEQYF. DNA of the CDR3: TGTGCCAGCAGCCCCGTACAGGGGGGTCCCTACGAGCAGTACTTC.

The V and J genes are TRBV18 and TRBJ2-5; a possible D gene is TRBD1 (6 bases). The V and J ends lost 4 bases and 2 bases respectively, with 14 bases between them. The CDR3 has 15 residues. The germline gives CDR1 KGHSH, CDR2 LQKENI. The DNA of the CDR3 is TGTGCCAGCTCACGTGGGACACAGATTCAAGAGACCCAGTACTTC. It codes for CASSRGTQIQETQYF.

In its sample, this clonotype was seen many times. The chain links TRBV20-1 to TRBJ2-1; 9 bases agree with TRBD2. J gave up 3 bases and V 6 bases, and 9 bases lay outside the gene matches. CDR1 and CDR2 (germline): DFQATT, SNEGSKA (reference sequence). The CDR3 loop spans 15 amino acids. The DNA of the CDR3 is TGCAGTGCCACTACTAGCGGGTCTTACTACAATGAGCAGTTCTTC. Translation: CSATTSGSYYNEQFF.

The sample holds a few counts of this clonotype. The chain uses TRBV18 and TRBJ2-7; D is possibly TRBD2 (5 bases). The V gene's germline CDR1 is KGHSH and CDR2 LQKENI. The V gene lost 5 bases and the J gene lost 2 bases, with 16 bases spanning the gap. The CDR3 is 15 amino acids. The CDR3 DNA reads TGTGCCAGCTCAATAGGCGGTGCGGGTACCTACGAGCAGTACTTC. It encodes CASSIGGAGTYEQYF.

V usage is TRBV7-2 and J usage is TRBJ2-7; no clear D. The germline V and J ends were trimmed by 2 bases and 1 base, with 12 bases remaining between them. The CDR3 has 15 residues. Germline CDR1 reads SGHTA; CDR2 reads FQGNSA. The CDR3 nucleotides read TGTGCCAGCAGCTTACTTCCTTTACCATCCTACGAGCAGTACTTC. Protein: CASSLLPLPSYEQYF.

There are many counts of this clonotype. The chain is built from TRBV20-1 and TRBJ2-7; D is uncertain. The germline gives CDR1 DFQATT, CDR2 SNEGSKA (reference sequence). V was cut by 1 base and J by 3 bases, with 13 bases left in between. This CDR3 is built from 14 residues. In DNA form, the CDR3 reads TGCAGTGCTAGAGTTTCGTTTAGCAGCTACGAGCAGTACTTC. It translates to CSARVSFSSYEQYF.

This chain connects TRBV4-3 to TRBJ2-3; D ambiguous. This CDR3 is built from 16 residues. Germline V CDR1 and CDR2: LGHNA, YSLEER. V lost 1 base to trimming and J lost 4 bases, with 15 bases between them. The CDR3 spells CASSQVHRVQPDTQYF. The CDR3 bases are TGCGCCAGCAGCCAAGTTCACAGAGTTCAACCAGATACGCAGTATTTT.

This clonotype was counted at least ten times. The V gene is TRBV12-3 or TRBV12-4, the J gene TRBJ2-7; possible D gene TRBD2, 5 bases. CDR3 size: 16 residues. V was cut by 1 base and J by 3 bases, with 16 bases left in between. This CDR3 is CASSLGDYLTRYEQYF. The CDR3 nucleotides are TGTGCCAGCAGTTTAGGAGACTACCTAACTCGCTACGAGCAGTACTTC.

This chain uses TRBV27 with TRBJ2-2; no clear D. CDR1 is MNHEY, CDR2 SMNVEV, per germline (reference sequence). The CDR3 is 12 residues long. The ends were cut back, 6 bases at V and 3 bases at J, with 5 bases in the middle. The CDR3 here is CASRMYTGELFF. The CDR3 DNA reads TGTGCCAGCAGGATGTACACCGGGGAGCTGTTTTTT.

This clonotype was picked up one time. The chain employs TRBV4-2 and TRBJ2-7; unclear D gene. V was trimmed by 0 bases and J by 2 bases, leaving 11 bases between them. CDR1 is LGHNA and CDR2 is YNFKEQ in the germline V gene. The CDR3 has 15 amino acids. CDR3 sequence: CASSQDWGSAYEQYF. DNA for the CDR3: TGTGCCAGCAGCCAAGATTGGGGTTCGGCCTACGAGCAGTACTTC.

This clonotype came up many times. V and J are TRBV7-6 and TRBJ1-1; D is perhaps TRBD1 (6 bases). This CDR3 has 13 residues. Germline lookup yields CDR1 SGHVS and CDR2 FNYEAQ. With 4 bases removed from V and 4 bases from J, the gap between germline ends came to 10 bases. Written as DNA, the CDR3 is TGTGCCAGCAGCTCGTACAGGGTCACTGAAGCTTTCTTT. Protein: CASSSYRVTEAFF.

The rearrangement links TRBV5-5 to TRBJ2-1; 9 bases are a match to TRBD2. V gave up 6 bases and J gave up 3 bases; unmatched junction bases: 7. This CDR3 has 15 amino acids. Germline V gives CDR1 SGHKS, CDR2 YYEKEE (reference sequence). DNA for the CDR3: TGTGCCAGCAAACCGGGACTAGCCATCTACAATGAGCAGTTCTTC. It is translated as CASKPGLAIYNEQFF.

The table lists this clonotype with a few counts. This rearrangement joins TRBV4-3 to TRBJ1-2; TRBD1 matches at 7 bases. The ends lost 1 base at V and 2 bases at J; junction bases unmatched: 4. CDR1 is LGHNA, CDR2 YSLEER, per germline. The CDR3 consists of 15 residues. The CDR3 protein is CASSQAAGQNYGYTF. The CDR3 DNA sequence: TGCGCCAGCAGCCAAGCGGCGGGACAGAACTATGGCTACACCTTC.

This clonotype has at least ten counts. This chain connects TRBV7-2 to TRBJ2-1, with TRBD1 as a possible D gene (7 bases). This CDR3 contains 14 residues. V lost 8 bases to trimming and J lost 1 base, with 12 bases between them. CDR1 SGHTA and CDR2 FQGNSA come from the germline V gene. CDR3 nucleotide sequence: TGTGCCAGCCGCCCAGGGGGGTCCTACAATGAGCAGTTCTTC. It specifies CASRPGGSYNEQFF.

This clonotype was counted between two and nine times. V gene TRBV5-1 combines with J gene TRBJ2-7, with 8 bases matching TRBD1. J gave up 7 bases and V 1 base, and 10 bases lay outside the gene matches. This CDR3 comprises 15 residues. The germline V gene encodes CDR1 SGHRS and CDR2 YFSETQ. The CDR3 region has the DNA TGCGCCAGCAGCTTGTTTGGGACAGGAGATGGGGAGCAGTACTTC. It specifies CASSLFGTGDGEQYF.

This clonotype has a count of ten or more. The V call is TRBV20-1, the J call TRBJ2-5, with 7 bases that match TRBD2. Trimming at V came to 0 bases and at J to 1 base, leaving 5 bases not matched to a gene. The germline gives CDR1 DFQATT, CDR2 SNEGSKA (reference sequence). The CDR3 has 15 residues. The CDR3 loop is CSARDWRGFQETQYF. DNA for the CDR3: TGCAGTGCTAGAGATTGGCGGGGGTTCCAAGAGACCCAGTACTTC.

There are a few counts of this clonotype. The CDR3 nucleotides read TGTGCCAGCAGCTATGACAGAGACAATGAGCAGTTCTTC. Its translation is CASSYDRDNEQFF. The J gene is TRBJ2-1, the V gene TRBV7-2; possible D gene TRBD1, 5 bases. Germline-derived CDR1 and CDR2 are SGHTA and FQGNSA. The V gene lost 4 bases and the J gene lost 5 bases, with 9 bases spanning the gap. The CDR3 is made up of 13 amino acids. Full variable domain (outside the CDR3, taken from reference TRBV7-2 and TRBJ2-1): GAGVSQSPSNKVTEKGKDVELRCDPISGHTALYWYRQSLGQGLEFLIYFQGNSAPDKSGLPSDRFSAERTGGSVSTLTIQRTQQEDSAVYLCASSYDRDNEQFFGPGTRLTVL.

CDR3 in amino acids: CASSLLVTHEQFF. The DNA of the CDR3 is TGTGCCAGCAGCTTACTAGTAACCCATGAGCAGTTCTTC. The chain couples TRBV7-8 to TRBJ2-1; D gene ambiguous. Germline V gene sequence: CDR1 SGHVS, CDR2 FQNEAQ. V was trimmed by 2 bases and J by 8 bases, leaving 10 bases between them. CDR3 size: 13 residues.

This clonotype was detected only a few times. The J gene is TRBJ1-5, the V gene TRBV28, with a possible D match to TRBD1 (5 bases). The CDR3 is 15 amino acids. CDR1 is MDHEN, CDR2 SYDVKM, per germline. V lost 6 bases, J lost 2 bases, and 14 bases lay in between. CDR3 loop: CASRSVGDRNQPQHF. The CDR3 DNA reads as TGTGCCAGCAGATCTGTAGGGGATCGCAATCAGCCCCAGCATTTT.

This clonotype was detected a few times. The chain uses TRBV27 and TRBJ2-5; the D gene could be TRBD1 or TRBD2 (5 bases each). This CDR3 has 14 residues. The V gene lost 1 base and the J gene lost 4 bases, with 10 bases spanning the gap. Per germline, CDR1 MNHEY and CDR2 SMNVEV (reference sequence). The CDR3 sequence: CASSLWAGRETQYF. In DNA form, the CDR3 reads TGTGCCAGCAGTTTATGGGCAGGGAGAGAGACCCAGTACTTC.

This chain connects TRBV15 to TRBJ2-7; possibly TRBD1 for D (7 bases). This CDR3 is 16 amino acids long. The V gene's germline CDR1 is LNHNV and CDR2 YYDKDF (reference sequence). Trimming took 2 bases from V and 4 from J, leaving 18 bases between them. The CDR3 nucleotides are TGTGCCACCAGCAGATTTGGGGGCAGGGGGGATTACGAGCAGTACTTC. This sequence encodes CATSRFGGRGDYEQYF. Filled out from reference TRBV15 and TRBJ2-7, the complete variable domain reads DAMVIQNPRYQVTQFGKPVTLSCSQTLNHNVMYWYQQKSSQAPKLLFHYYDKDFNNEADTPDNFQSRRPNTSFCFLDIRSPGLGDTAMYLCATSRFGGRGDYEQYFGPGTRLTVT.

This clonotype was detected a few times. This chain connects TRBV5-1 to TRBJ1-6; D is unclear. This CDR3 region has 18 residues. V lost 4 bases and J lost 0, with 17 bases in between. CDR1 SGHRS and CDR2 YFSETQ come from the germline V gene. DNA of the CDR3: TGCGCCAGCAGCCTCTATGGCCAGGAGTTCTCCTATAATTCACCCCTCCACTTT. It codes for CASSLYGQEFSYNSPLHF. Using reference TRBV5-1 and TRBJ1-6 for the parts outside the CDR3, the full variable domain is KAGVTQTPRYLIKTRGQQVTLSCSPISGHRSVSWYQQTPGQGLQFLFEYFSETQRNKGNFPGRFSGRQFSNSRSEMNVSTLELGDSALYLCASSLYGQEFSYNSPLHFGNGTRLTVT.

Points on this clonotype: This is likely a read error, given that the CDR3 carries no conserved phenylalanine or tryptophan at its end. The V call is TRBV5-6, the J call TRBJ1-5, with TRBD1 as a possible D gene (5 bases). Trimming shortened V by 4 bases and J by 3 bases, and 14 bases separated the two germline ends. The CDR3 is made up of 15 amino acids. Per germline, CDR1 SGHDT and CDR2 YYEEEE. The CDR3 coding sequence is TGTGCCAGCAGCACGTCCACAGGTCCCAATCAGCCCCAGCATCTT. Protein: CASSTSTGPNQPQHL.